This T cell receptor beta chain was documented in a study of CD8 T cells in ankylosing spondylitis (dated by TCRdb to 2017 to 2019). Background on the whole study: To find TCR variants linked to disease, the study profiled T cell receptor beta repertoires in ankylosing spondylitis patients and healthy donors. The full study cohort was made up of about 25 ankylosing spondylitis patients and roughly 98 healthy donors. Peripheral blood samples were taken, and synovial fluid was additionally collected from ankylosing spondylitis patients. Overall results and qualifications from the work: Some TCR beta motif variants had previously been reported in synovial fluid and blood of reactive arthritis patients, which suggested common disease-initiation mechanisms. Blood from ankylosing spondylitis patients appeared to be characterized by a TCR beta motif composed of under ten highly homologous amino acid variants. According to the report, matched synovial fluid samples from ankylosing spondylitis patients were significantly enriched for the disease-linked clones. A CD8+ phenotype was shown by the disease-linked clones, which were found at relatively low frequencies in peripheral blood.

The CDR3, from cysteine to phenylalanine, totals 12 residues. CDR3 DNA is the only sequence kept; it has 36 bases, read in frame from the first base. V is reduced by 4 bases and J by 4 bases, leaving a spacing of 11 bases between them. The germline V gene encodes CDR1 DFQATT and CDR2 SNEGSKA (reference sequence). Many counts were recorded for this clonotype. No antigen is known for it. The record has no base qualities; no much larger clone is one base away. The data were produced on an Illumina HiSeq 2500. Quantitative 5'-RACE with molecular barcodes was used to prepare TCR beta libraries. In the source study's methods: A new computational method based on a probabilistic model of VDJ rearrangement was used to identify disease-linked TCR variants. The raw public data were reprocessed by TCRdb itself: fastp quality trimming at Q25, MiXCR clonotype calling, in-frame beta chains only. One record per CDR3 amino acid sequence lists the most common genes and DNA. V and J calls and clone size were set by TCRdb, not the authors. Present in this sample are over 60,000 distinct CDR3 sequences, about 5% of which were seen just once. The ten top clones hold about 2.2% of the sample.

The sequenced sample consisted of blood, either unsorted or a sorted T cell fraction (not recorded which). This chain joins TRBV20-1 to TRBJ2-7; the D region possibly corresponds to TRBD2 (5 bases align). The sequence was collected from a male donor with ankylosing spondylitis or in good health (not recorded which). The CDR3 loop reads CSATGLGYEQYF. The base sequence is TGCAGTGCTACGGGGTTGGGGTACGAGCAGTACTTC.